Listed below are T cell receptor beta chains from one sample, sequenced in a study of cytotoxic CD8 clonotypes in ibrutinib-treated CLL. Assay used: immunoSEQ multiplex PCR; TCRdb lists only in-frame clones, some missing. The sample consists of more than 200,000 clones, more than 75% of them appearing once. The sample in question was PBMCs, obtained after 12 months of ibrutinib treatment. Receptor source: a human donor with chronic lymphocytic leukemia. The CDR3 runs from the conserved cysteine through the conserved F or W. The order of the fields is V gene, D gene, J gene, clone size, CDR3 DNA, CDR3 protein. D genes are given only for firm matches. Where a row states a size, it is once, few, many or the class of an expanded clone; other rows omit it.

>TRBV5-4|NA|TRBJ2-1|few
TGTGCCAGCAGCTTGGGACGGGACGCATACAATGAGCAGTTCTTC
CASSLGRDAYNEQFF
>TRBV6-6|NA|TRBJ2-2|few
TGTGCCAGCCTAGCGGGACAGGGCCTTAACACCGGGGAGCTGTTTTTT
CASLAGQGLNTGELFF
>TRBV6-1|NA|TRBJ2-7|NA
TGTGCCAGCAGGGCTCCGTCGAAGTACGAGCAGTACTTC
CASRAPSKYEQYF
>TRBV27|TRBD1|TRBJ1-2|NA
TGTGCCAGCAGTGACAGGGCGCTTGACTATGGCTACACCTTC
CASSDRALDYGYTF
>TRBV10-3|TRBD1|TRBJ1-2|NA
TGTGCCATCCTTGGGACAGGTTTCTATGGTGGCTACACCTTC
CAILGTGFYGGYTF
>TRBV28|NA|TRBJ1-5|once
TGTCCCCCGCGGGCTTATCAGCCCCAGCATTTT
CPPRAYQPQHF
>TRBV10-1|TRBD2|TRBJ2-1|once
TGCGCCAGCAGTGGTCTGTTAGCGGGAGTTTCCCCGAGGGAGCAGTTCTTC
CASSGLLAGVSPREQFF
>TRBV5-4|NA|TRBJ2-1|NA
TGTGCCAGCAGCTTGGCCACGGGGACCAGGCTCTTC
CASSLATGTRLF
>TRBV7-9|NA|TRBJ1-2|NA
TGTGCCAGCACCAAAGGGTCTTCTAACTATGGCTACACCTTC
CASTKGSSNYGYTF
>TRBV9|NA|TRBJ1-1|once
TGTGCCAGCAGCGTAGTACTAGGGCAGCCCGAAGCTTTCTTT
CASSVVLGQPEAFF
>TRBV9|TRBD2|TRBJ2-7|few
TGTGCCAGCAGCGTAGGGGGACTAGTAGCCGAGCAGTACTTC
CASSVGGLVAEQYF
>TRBV27|NA|TRBJ1-1|NA
TGTGCCAGCAGTACCCAAGGCGGGGAGACTGAAGCTTTCTTT
CASSTQGGETEAFF
>TRBV28|NA|TRBJ1-5|NA
TGTGCCAGCAGGTTGGGCTCTTATAGCAATCAGCCCCAGCATTTT
CASRLGSYSNQPQHF
>TRBV5-1|TRBD2|TRBJ2-2|NA
TGCGCCAGCGGACTAGCGGGAGCGAGGGGCACCGGGGAGCTGTTTTTT
CASGLAGARGTGELFF
>TRBV27|NA|TRBJ2-7|NA
TGTGCCAGCCGCCCTCGACGGGCGTTCAACTCCTACGAGCAGTACTTC
CASRPRRAFNSYEQYF
>TRBV7-9|NA|TRBJ2-7|NA
TGTGCCAGCTGGAGCGGGGTCAGGGGGTACGAGCAGTACTTC
CASWSGVRGYEQYF
>TRBV15|NA|TRBJ2-7|NA
TGTGCCACCAGCAGGCTACAGGGAACCCACGAGCAGTACTTC
CATSRLQGTHEQYF
>TRBV7-3|NA|TRBJ2-7|NA
TGTGCCAGCAGCTTAGGCACCATGGTCTACGAGCAGTACTTC
CASSLGTMVYEQYF
>TRBV28|NA|TRBJ2-1|NA
TGTGCCAGCAGACCCGGGGGCGGGAATGAGCAGTTCTTC
CASRPGGGNEQFF
>TRBV19|NA|TRBJ2-6|few
TGTGCCAGTAGTGCGTGGTCCTCTGGGGCCAACGTCTTGACTTTC
CASSAWSSGANVLTF
>TRBV2|TRBD2|TRBJ2-2|NA
TGTGCCAGGAGCGGGACGGCTATTAACACCGGGGAGCTGTTTTTT
CARSGTAINTGELFF
>TRBV7-9|NA|TRBJ2-7|once
TGTGCCATAACGACAGGCTTCCTCTACGAGCAGTACTTC
CAITTGFLYEQYF
>TRBV6-5|TRBD1|TRBJ1-1|few
TGTGCCAGCAGCAATACAGGGGGCACTGAAGCTTTCTTT
CASSNTGGTEAFF
>TRBV5-1|NA|TRBJ2-3|NA
TGCGCCAGCAGCTTCCGGTCCCCCGAAGTGGATACGCAGTATTTT
CASSFRSPEVDTQYF
>TRBV11-2|TRBD2|TRBJ2-1|NA
TGTGCCAGCAGCTTAGCCCTCGGGGGGGGCTACAATGAGCAGTTCTTC
CASSLALGGGYNEQFF
>TRBV28|NA|TRBJ1-1|NA
TGTGCCAGCAGCCCCGGGAGGTCTCATATAAGGAGGGGTGAAGCTTTCTTT
CASSPGRSHIRRGEAFF
>TRBV6-6|NA|TRBJ2-7|NA
TGTGCCAGCAGCAACAATTACGAGCAGTACTTC
CASSNNYEQYF
>TRBV28|NA|TRBJ1-4|NA
TGTGCCAGCGGGGAGTCAGGGAGGGAAAAACTGTTTTTT
CASGESGREKLFF
>TRBV18|NA|TRBJ1-1|NA
TGTGCCAGCTCACGGGAGATGAACACTGAAGCTTTCTTT
CASSREMNTEAFF
>TRBV5-1|TRBD1|TRBJ1-1|NA
TGCGCCAGCAGCTACGACAGGGGAGGGACTGAAGCTTTCTTT
CASSYDRGGTEAFF
>TRBV5-1|NA|TRBJ1-2|NA
TGCGCCAGCAGCCTACCGACACCTTCAGGGAGCGGCTACACCTTC
CASSLPTPSGSGYTF
>TRBV6-1|TRBD1|TRBJ1-2|NA
TGTGCCAGCAGTGAAGCGGAAACAGGGGGAGGGTATGGCTACACCTTC
CASSEAETGGGYGYTF
>TRBV11-2|NA|TRBJ1-1|once
TGTGCCAGCAGCCTTGGGGGCCCTGAAGCTTTCTTT
CASSLGGPEAFF
>TRBV4-2|TRBD2|TRBJ2-5|NA
TGTGCCAGCAGCCCTTTAACCGGGACTAGCGACCGGCAAGAGACCCAGTACTTC
CASSPLTGTSDRQETQYF
>TRBV11-1|NA|TRBJ2-5|NA
TGTGCCAGCAGCTTTGTAGGCAGCCAAGAGACCCAGTACTTC
CASSFVGSQETQYF
>TRBV11-3|NA|TRBJ2-2|NA
TGTGCCAGCAGCTTAGGCGGGACAGCTCTCACCGGGGAGCTGTTTTTT
CASSLGGTALTGELFF
>TRBV5-1|TRBD1|TRBJ1-2|NA
TGCGCCAGCAGCCCCGGACAGGCAGCGGGCTACACCTTC
CASSPGQAAGYTF
>TRBV27|NA|TRBJ1-1|few
TGTGCCACCAGGGGTGGTTACACTGAAGCTTTCTTT
CATRGGYTEAFF
>TRBV13|NA|TRBJ2-7|NA
TGTGCCAGCAGCCCCACCGGGGTAGCGTCGGGATACGAGCAGTACTTC
CASSPTGVASGYEQYF
>TRBV5-1|NA|TRBJ1-1|NA
TGCGCCAGCAGATTAAGTGGACCCACGAACACTGAAGCTTTCTTT
CASRLSGPTNTEAFF
>TRBV19|NA|TRBJ1-2|NA
TGTGCCAGTACCCTGGGGCCTTGGGGGGACTATGGCTACACCTTC
CASTLGPWGDYGYTF
>TRBV2|NA|TRBJ2-7|NA
TGTGCCAGCATTCTAGCAGGGGGGTTTTACGAGCAGTACTTC
CASILAGGFYEQYF
>TRBV4-1|NA|TRBJ1-2|NA
TGCGCCAGCAGCCAAGATCCTAATACAGGTGGCTACACCTTC
CASSQDPNTGGYTF
>TRBV5-6|NA|TRBJ1-1|NA
TGTGCCAGCAGCCTCGGACTGAAGAACACTGAAGCTTTCTTT
CASSLGLKNTEAFF
>TRBV5-4|TRBD1|TRBJ1-2|NA
TGTGCCAGCAGCGCCGACAGGGGAACATATGGCTACACCTTC
CASSADRGTYGYTF
>TRBV7-3|NA|TRBJ2-1|NA
TGTGCCAGCAGCCGAGCAGGGAACAATGAGCAGTTCTTC
CASSRAGNNEQFF
>TRBV7-6|TRBD1|TRBJ1-1|NA
TGTGCCAGCAGCTTAGGGCCGGACAGGTTGAACACTGAAGCTTTCTTT
CASSLGPDRLNTEAFF
>TRBV30|TRBD1|TRBJ1-1|NA
TGTGCCTGGGCGTTCAGGGGGCTGACTGAAGCTTTCTTT
CAWAFRGLTEAFF
>TRBV11-2|TRBD1|TRBJ2-7|NA
TGTGGCAGCAGGACAGGGGCCCACGAGCAGTACTTC
CGSRTGAHEQYF
>TRBV25-1|TRBD2|TRBJ2-3|NA
TGTGCCAGCAGTGACGGACTAGCGGGAGCAACAGATACGCAGTATTTT
CASSDGLAGATDTQYF
>TRBV13|TRBD1|TRBJ1-2|NA
TGTGCCAGCAGTCTGACAGGGATGGGCTATGGCTACACCTTC
CASSLTGMGYGYTF
>TRBV18|TRBD1|TRBJ1-2|many
TGTGCCAGCTCACCCCCCTATGACAGGGTACAGTCGTCCACCTTC
CASSPPYDRVQSSTF
>TRBV7-3|TRBD1|TRBJ2-2|few
TGTGCCAGCAGCCTCAGGGGGCCGACGAACACCGGGGAGCTGTTTTTT
CASSLRGPTNTGELFF
>TRBV28|NA|TRBJ2-7|few
TGTGCCAGCAGTTTAGGGCCCGGGACAAGGAGCTCCTACGAGCAGTACTTC
CASSLGPGTRSSYEQYF
>TRBV30|NA|TRBJ1-1|few
TGTGCCTGGAAGCGCTTCACTGAAGCTTTCTTT
CAWKRFTEAFF
>TRBV7-9|NA|TRBJ2-1|NA
TGTGCCAGCAGCCTACCGGCAGACCTTCATGAGCAGTTCTTC
CASSLPADLHEQFF
>TRBV5-1|NA|TRBJ2-7|few
TGCGCCAGCAGCTTGGAGAGGGGGAGCTCCTACGAGCAGTACTTC
CASSLERGSSYEQYF
>TRBV9|NA|TRBJ1-1|NA
TGTGCCAGCAGCGTAGGGGGGGTACGGACTGAAGCTTTCTTT
CASSVGGVRTEAFF
>TRBV27|NA|TRBJ2-5|few
TGTGCCAGCAGCGTCAGGGTCCGAGAGACCCAGTACTTC
CASSVRVRETQYF
>TRBV30|NA|TRBJ1-1|few
TGTGCCTGGAGTAGGCGGAGTGGTGAAGCTTTCTTT
CAWSRRSGEAFF